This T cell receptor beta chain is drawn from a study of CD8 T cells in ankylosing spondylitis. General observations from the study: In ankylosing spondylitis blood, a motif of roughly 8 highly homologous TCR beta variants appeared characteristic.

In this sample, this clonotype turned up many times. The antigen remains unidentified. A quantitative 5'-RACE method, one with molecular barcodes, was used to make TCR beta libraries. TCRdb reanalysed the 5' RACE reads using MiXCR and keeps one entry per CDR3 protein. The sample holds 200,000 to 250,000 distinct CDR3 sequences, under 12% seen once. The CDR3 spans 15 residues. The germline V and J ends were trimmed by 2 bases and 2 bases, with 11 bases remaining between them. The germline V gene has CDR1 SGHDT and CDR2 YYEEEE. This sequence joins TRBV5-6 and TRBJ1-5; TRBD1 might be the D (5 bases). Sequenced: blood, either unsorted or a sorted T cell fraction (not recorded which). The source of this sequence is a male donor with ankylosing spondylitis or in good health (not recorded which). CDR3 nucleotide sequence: TGTGCCAGCAGCTTATCCAGGGATCGCAATCAGCCCCAGCATTTT. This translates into CASSLSRDRNQPQHF.